Listed below are T cell receptor beta chains from one sample, sequenced in a study of OX40 agonist ivuxolimab in advanced cancers. The table came from immunoSEQ multiplex PCR; TCRdb's copy has only in-frame clones and leaves some out. The repertoire holds some 64,000 clones, with 84% as singletons. The specimen was CD4+ or CD8+ T cells sorted from blood, collected in a trial of the OX40 agonist ivuxolimab. The receptors originated from an adult with an advanced solid tumor such as melanoma, head and neck, liver or kidney cancer. The CDR3 runs from the conserved cysteine through the conserved F or W. D genes are given only for firm matches. Only part of the rows carry a size: once, few, many, or a class if the clone is expanded.

j_call clone_size d_call v_call cdr3_nt cdr3_aa
TRBJ2-7 . . TRBV7-2 TGTGCCAGCAGCTTAGAAAGTAGCCGGGTATACGAGCAGTACTTC CASSLESSRVYEQYF
TRBJ2-1 . . TRBV11-2 TGTGCCAGCAGCTTAGATCCGGGGTTTCCCGGCAATGAGCAGTTCTTC CASSLDPGFPGNEQFF
TRBJ2-3 . . TRBV5-1 TGCGCCAGCAGCCCGGGGGCCCCCACAGATACGCAGTATTTT CASSPGAPTDTQYF
TRBJ2-1 . . TRBV4-2 TGTGCCAGCAGCTTGCGGGTTGGGTACGGCAATGAGCAGTTCTTC CASSLRVGYGNEQFF
TRBJ2-5 . TRBD2 TRBV19 TGTGCCAGTAGTATTTCCGGGACTAAGTTTCGAGAGACCCAGTACTTC CASSISGTKFRETQYF
TRBJ2-7 . . TRBV7-2 TGTGCCAGCAGCTCCGGGGCCCTTTCCTCCTACGAGCAGTACTTC CASSSGALSSYEQYF
TRBJ2-7 . TRBD1 TRBV11-1 TGTGCCAGCAGCTCGTTTGGACAGGGGACCTACGAGCAGTACTTC CASSSFGQGTYEQYF
TRBJ2-3 . TRBD2 TRBV7-2 TGTGCCAGCGAGAGGGGACTAGCGGGAGGATACCCCACAGATACGCAGTATTTT CASERGLAGGYPTDTQYF
TRBJ2-7 . . TRBV5-4 TGTGCCAGCAGCCTTTCGGGACATGCAATCCACGAGCAGTACTTC CASSLSGHAIHEQYF
TRBJ1-1 . . TRBV5-6 TGTGCCAGCAGCTTGGGACAGTCGCGGGTAGCTTTCTTT CASSLGQSRVAFF
TRBJ2-7 . TRBD1 TRBV7-2 TGTGCCAGCAGCTGGGACAGGGCATTCGACGAGCAGTACTTC CASSWDRAFDEQYF
TRBJ2-5 . TRBD2 TRBV7-2 TGTGCCAGCAGCTTAAGCGGGATCCAAGAGACCCAGTACTTC CASSLSGIQETQYF
TRBJ2-5 . TRBD1 TRBV2 TGTGCCAGCACCAGGGGGCGCTTGGAAGAGCAGTACTTC CASTRGRLEEQYF
TRBJ2-7 . . TRBV6-1 TGTGCCGCAGGGGTGGGTAGCCACGAGCAGTACTTC CAAGVGSHEQYF
TRBJ2-3 . . TRBV7-2 TGTGCCAGCATCACCTCCTGGGGGTCCGATACGCAGTATTTT CASITSWGSDTQYF
TRBJ2-7 . . TRBV7-3 TGTGCCAGCAGCTTATATGGGGGACAAACCTACGAGCAGTACTTC CASSLYGGQTYEQYF
TRBJ2-5 . . TRBV7-2 TGTGCCAGCAGCTTAGGTGGGGGGCCGGAGGAGACCCAGTACTTC CASSLGGGPEETQYF
TRBJ1-1 . . TRBV7-8 TGTGCCAGCAGCCGGACAACTAGTTGGGGGAACGCTGAAGCTTTCTTT CASSRTTSWGNAEAFF
TRBJ2-5 . TRBD1 TRBV9 TGTGCCAGCAGCGTAGGGACAGGGATCCCTCAGGGGACCCAGTACTTC CASSVGTGIPQGTQYF
TRBJ1-5 . TRBD1 TRBV5-4 TGTGCCAGCAGCTTCGGGACAGGGTTGAATCAGCCCCAGCATTTT CASSFGTGLNQPQHF
TRBJ2-1 . TRBD2 TRBV6-1 TGTGCCAGCAGTGATGGACTAGCGGGGACCTACAATGAGCAGTTCTTC CASSDGLAGTYNEQFF
TRBJ2-7 . . TRBV11-3 TGTGCCAGCAGCTTAGATATTGGGGCGGGCCCTGAGAGCTACGAGCAGTACTTC CASSLDIGAGPESYEQYF
TRBJ2-7 . TRBD2 TRBV7-8 TGTGCCAGCAGCTTCATAGCGGGAGGCGTATACGAGCAGTACTTC CASSFIAGGVYEQYF
TRBJ2-3 . . TRBV4-2 TGTGCCAGCAGCCAAGTCAGAGGCGATACGCAGTATTTT CASSQVRGDTQYF
TRBJ1-1 . . TRBV6-5 TGTGCCAGCAGGTACAGTGGTGAAGCTTTCTTT CASRYSGEAFF
TRBJ2-5 . . TRBV30 TGTGCCTGGAGTGTACGGGGGAGCCGACAGACCCAGTACTTC CAWSVRGSRQTQYF
TRBJ2-1 . . TRBV7-2 TGTGCCAGCAGCTTCGGGCGGGACAATGAGCAGTTCTTC CASSFGRDNEQFF
TRBJ1-2 . . TRBV28 TGTGCCAGCACCAAACCCGGCTATGGCTACACCTTC CASTKPGYGYTF
TRBJ2-3 . TRBD1 TRBV4-3 TGCGCCAGCAGCCAATTGACAGGGCGGGTATCAGATACGCAGTATTTT CASSQLTGRVSDTQYF
TRBJ2-7 few . TRBV19 TGTGCCAGTAGTAGAGGGAACCGGGGCCCGGACGAGCAGTACTTC CASSRGNRGPDEQYF
TRBJ1-5 . . TRBV5-1 TGCGCCAGCAGCTTAAGTGGGTATAGCAATCAGCCCCAGCATTTT CASSLSGYSNQPQHF
TRBJ1-1 . . TRBV13 TGTGCCAGCAGCTTATCGGGGAGGTGGAACACTGAAGCTTTCTTT CASSLSGRWNTEAFF
TRBJ2-5 once . TRBV20-1 TGCAGTGCTGCCCCCCAAGAGACCCAGTACTTC CSAAPQETQYF
TRBJ2-1 . . TRBV19 TGTGCCAGTAGTAGAGTCACTTTGGACAATGAGCAGTTCTTC CASSRVTLDNEQFF
TRBJ2-5 once . TRBV4-1 TGCGCCAGCAGCCAAGAAGGGACTGCCAGGTCAGAGACCCAGTACTTC CASSQEGTARSETQYF
TRBJ1-2 once TRBD1 TRBV5-4 TGTGCCAGCAGCTTGGGGGACAGGTTGAGAGGCTACACCTTC CASSLGDRLRGYTF
TRBJ2-1 . . TRBV27 TGTGCCAGCAGTTTAGGGCAGGGACCAGTGTATGAGCAGTTCTTC CASSLGQGPVYEQFF
TRBJ2-7 . . TRBV7-2 TGTGCCAGCAGCTTCGGCCAGGGGTCCTACGAGCAGTACTTC CASSFGQGSYEQYF
TRBJ1-1 . . TRBV5-1 TGCGCCAGCAGCGGGTGGGCCACTGAAGCTTTCTTT CASSGWATEAFF
TRBJ2-3 . . TRBV10-3 TGTGCCATCAGTGAGTCGGTGGGAACAGATACGCAGTATTTT CAISESVGTDTQYF
TRBJ2-6 . TRBD1 TRBV28 TGTGCCAGCAGTCCAAGGGGGCCTGGGGCCAACGTCCTGACTTTC CASSPRGPGANVLTF
TRBJ2-1 . TRBD1 TRBV2 TGTGCCAGCACCACCGGGACAGGGTTCAATGAGCAGTTCTTC CASTTGTGFNEQFF
TRBJ2-7 once TRBD2 TRBV9 TGTGCCAGCAGCGTAGAAGCGGGAGGAACCTACGAGCAGTACTTC CASSVEAGGTYEQYF
TRBJ1-5 . . TRBV15 TGTGCCACCAGCCTCCGTCAGGGGATCAATCAGCCCCAGCATTTT CATSLRQGINQPQHF
TRBJ2-3 . . TRBV5-1 TGCGCCAGCAGCTTGGGGACCTCCACAGATACGCAGTATTTT CASSLGTSTDTQYF
TRBJ2-3 . . TRBV4-2 TGTGCCAGCAGCCAATTCGGGGCGGATACGCAGTATTTT CASSQFGADTQYF
TRBJ2-5 once TRBD2 TRBV5-1 TGCGCCAGCAGCTTGGGACTAGCGGGAGTTGAAGAGACCCAGTACTTC CASSLGLAGVEETQYF